Detailed here is one T cell receptor beta chain. Its antigen has not been determined. No clone much larger than this one lies a single base away; base qualities are absent. Libraries were made using the immunoSEQ multiplex PCR assay. The table was pulled from immuneACCESS by TCRdb, which kept in-frame rearrangements only. Such tables lose some clones; where checked, under half of the loss comes from unresolved V genes, and the rest has no known cause. This sample comprises roughly 110,000 clones, less than 95% of them detected only once. The ten largest make up around 1.5% of the sample. The sample is drawn from a study of T cell changes during pregnancy in multiple sclerosis (dated by TCRdb to about 2019). At the level of the whole study: Changes in the T cell repertoire over the course of pregnancy were examined in this study in women with multiple sclerosis.

Compared with germline, V lacks 2 bases and J lacks 5 bases; bases without a gene match: 10. From the germline V gene, CDR1 is SGHAT and CDR2 is FQNNGV. The CDR3 runs 17 residues from the cysteine to the phenylalanine. The entry retains the CDR3 DNA only, 51 bases that are in frame from base 1. The chain joins TRBV11-2 to TRBJ2-5; TRBD1 matches 11 bases in the middle. The receptor's source is a female donor with multiple sclerosis, enrolled in a pregnancy study. Sequenced here: peripheral blood, sampled after pregnancy. The CDR3 in this case is CASSLSWDRGLGETQYF. The DNA sequence is as follows: TGTGCCAGCAGCTTATCCTGGGACAGGGGGTTGGGGGAGACCCAGTACTTC.